The 18 T cell receptor beta chains listed next were all sequenced from one sample in a study of shared clonotypes between healthy human individuals. The repertoire was sequenced with immunoSEQ multiplex PCR; TCRdb's copy has only in-frame clones and lacks some. Found here are fewer than 400,000 clones, approximately 79% of them singletons; the top ten hold over 9%. The sequenced sample was memory CD4+ T cells sorted from blood. Subset reported: CD45RA-negative fraction. The receptor source for this set is a man under 40 in good health.

This clone showed up many times. The chain is built from TRBV4-1 and TRBJ1-1, with TRBD1 matching over 9 bases. Looked up from germline, CDR1 is MGHRA and CDR2 is YSYEKL. This CDR3 comprises 15 residues. V gave up 5 bases and J gave up 11 bases; unmatched junction bases: 15. The CDR3, as DNA: TGCGCCAGCAGCTCCCAGGCACAGGGGGCGTTGAGGGCTTTCTTT. As protein: CASSSQAQGALRAFF.

V gene TRBV29-1 combines with J gene TRBJ2-7; 7 bases fit TRBD1. The length of the CDR3 is 14 residues. The V gene end was trimmed by 5 bases and the J gene end by 1 base; junction bases not matched to a gene: 8. Germline CDR1 SQVTM, CDR2 ANQGSEA. CDR3 in DNA: TGCAGCGTTAAAGTCCAGGGGGAGTCCTACGAGCAGTACTTC. Translation: CSVKVQGESYEQYF.

The rearrangement joins TRBV2 to TRBJ2-6; D gene ambiguous. The CDR3 consists of 14 residues. Germline V CDR1 and CDR2: SNHLY, FYNNEI. The V end was cut by 4 bases, the J end by 4 bases, with 8 bases between. The CDR3 spells CASSGSAGANVLTF. CDR3 sequence (DNA): TGTGCCAGCAGTGGGTCTGCCGGGGCCAACGTCCTGACTTTC.

This clone was detected ten times or more. The V call is TRBV18, the J call TRBJ2-6, with 7 bases lining up with TRBD1. Germline V gene data show CDR1 as KGHSH and CDR2 as LQKENI. The length of the CDR3 is 18 residues. V was clipped by 3 bases and J by 0 bases; unmatched bases: 8. The CDR3 DNA sequence: TGTGCCAGCTCACCGTTAGCAGGGGGAGACTCTGGGGCCAACGTCCTGACTTTC. Encoded protein: CASSPLAGGDSGANVLTF.

This clone came up a few times. The sample contains more than one DNA sequence encoding this CDR3. V is TRBV28 and J is TRBJ1-1; 7 bases are a match to TRBD1. The V and J ends lost 5 bases and 0 bases, in that order; junction bases with no gene match: 3. This CDR3 comprises 14 residues. Germline V CDR1 and CDR2: MDHEN, SYDVKM. The DNA for the CDR3 is TGTGCCAGCAGTGAGACAGGGTTGAACACTGAAGCTTTCTTT. Translated, it gives CASSETGLNTEAFF.

This clone was counted a few times. The chain has TRBV5-1 and TRBJ2-3; a possible D gene is TRBD2 (6 bases). The CDR3 is 17 residues long. From germline, CDR1 is SGHRS and CDR2 YFSETQ. V lost 1 base and J 2 bases, leaving 17 bases between the germline ends. The CDR3 region has the DNA TGCGCCAGCAGCTTGAAGCGGGTGGGGGGATACACAGATACGCAGTATTTT. Translation gives CASSLKRVGGYTDTQYF. Full variable domain (missing parts from reference TRBV5-1 and TRBJ2-3): KAGVTQTPRYLIKTRGQQVTLSCSPISGHRSVSWYQQTPGQGLQFLFEYFSETQRNKGNFPGRFSGRQFSNSRSEMNVSTLELGDSALYLCASSLKRVGGYTDTQYFGPGTRLTVL.

This chain connects TRBV7-3 to TRBJ1-1; D possibly corresponds to TRBD1 (6 bases). Germline lookup yields CDR1 SGHTA and CDR2 FQGTGA. Trimming shortened V by 3 bases and J by 2 bases, and 10 bases separated the two germline ends. The CDR3 consists of 14 residues. The chain's CDR3 is CASSLTGGNTEAFF. CDR3 nucleotides: TGTGCCAGCAGCTTGACAGGAGGCAACACTGAAGCTTTCTTT.

The chain employs TRBV13 and TRBJ2-1, with D possibly TRBD2 on 6 matching bases. V lost 5 bases, J lost 5 bases, and 28 bases lay in between. CDR1 is PRHDT, CDR2 FYEKMQ, per germline (reference sequence). The CDR3 is 19 residues long. This chain's CDR3 is CASSVSGDLFVRENNEQFF. CDR3 bases: TGTGCCAGCAGCGTAAGTGGGGACTTGTTTGTTCGGGAAAACAATGAGCAGTTCTTC.

This clone was seen just once. V is TRBV16 and J is TRBJ1-5; D is unclear. Deletions cut 2 bases from V and 1 base from J, with 3 bases between. Germline loops: CDR1 KGHSY, CDR2 FQNENV. There are 13 residues in the CDR3. The CDR3 DNA reads TGTGCCAGCAGCCAACAGAGCAATCAGCCCCAGCATTTT. Residues: CASSQQSNQPQHF.

About this clone itself: The same CDR3 is also encoded by other DNA sequences in this sample. The chain employs TRBV7-9 and TRBJ1-2; the D gene is possibly TRBD1 (6 bases). In germline, CDR1 is SEHNR, CDR2 FQNEAQ (reference sequence). This CDR3 spans 14 amino acids. V lost 5 bases and J 4 bases, leaving 14 bases between the germline ends. The CDR3 reads CASSSPGVGYGYTF. The CDR3, as DNA: TGTGCCAGCAGCAGTCCAGGGGTGGGCTATGGCTACACCTTC.

The rearrangement links TRBV7-2 to TRBJ1-5; D may be TRBD1 (6 bases). Germline CDR1 reads SGHTA; CDR2 reads FQGNSA. Trimming shortened V by 1 base and J by 5 bases, and 12 bases separated the two germline ends. The CDR3 sequence is 15 residues long. CDR3 sequence reads: CASSLGQTGYQPQHF. CDR3 DNA sequence: TGTGCCAGCAGCTTAGGACAGACAGGTTATCAGCCCCAGCATTTT.

This rearrangement joins TRBV19 to TRBJ2-1; TRBD2 is a possible D gene (6 bases). CDR3 length: 13 residues. Looked up from germline, CDR1 is LNHDA and CDR2 is SQIVND (reference sequence). The V end was cut by 8 bases, the J end by 6 bases, with 14 bases between. The DNA for the CDR3 is TGTGCCAGTGGCCCGACTAGTCCCAATGAGCAGTTCTTC. Residues: CASGPTSPNEQFF.

The V call is TRBV28, the J call TRBJ1-5; D is unresolved. The CDR3 extends over 14 amino acids. V dropped 2 bases and J dropped 8 bases, with 13 bases sitting between them. The germline V gene has CDR1 MDHEN and CDR2 SYDVKM. The CDR3 coding sequence is TGTGCCAGCAGTTTACGGCCGAAGATGAAGCCCCAGCATTTT. As protein: CASSLRPKMKPQHF.

This clone was picked up a small number of times. CDR3 DNA sequence: TGTGCCAGCAGCGCGGCGACAGGGAGCCCAGATACGCAGTATTTT. Translating it yields CASSAATGSPDTQYF. V gene TRBV5-6 combines with J gene TRBJ2-3; TRBD1 aligns across 7 bases. CDR1 and CDR2 from the germline V gene are SGHDT and YYEEEE. J was trimmed by 4 bases and V by 4 bases; bases with no gene match: 9. This CDR3 contains 15 residues. Filled out from reference TRBV5-6 and TRBJ2-3, the complete variable domain reads DAGVTQSPTHLIKTRGQQVTLRCSPKSGHDTVSWYQQALGQGPQFIFQYYEEEERQRGNFPDRFSGHQFPNYSSELNVNALLLGDSALYLCASSAATGSPDTQYFGPGTRLTVL.

The V gene is TRBV9, the J gene TRBJ2-3; D gene unclear. Germline V gene sequence: CDR1 SGDLS, CDR2 YYNGEE. Trimming pared 0 bases from V and 2 bases from J, leaving 10 bases between. This CDR3 comprises 15 residues. The CDR3 here is CASSVVGQFTDTQYF. CDR3 bases: TGTGCCAGCAGCGTAGTTGGGCAGTTCACAGATACGCAGTATTTT.

The rearrangement uses TRBV2 and TRBJ2-1, with D hard to call. Trimming removed 0 bases at V and 2 bases at J, with 8 bases between. Germline CDR1 and CDR2: SNHLY and FYNNEI. The CDR3 totals 15 residues. The CDR3 nucleotides are TGTGCCAGCAGTGAAGCGCACGTCCCCTACAATGAGCAGTTCTTC. This translates into CASSEAHVPYNEQFF.

The chain links TRBV5-4 to TRBJ1-2; D may be TRBD1 (5 bases). The V gene's germline CDR1 is SGHNT and CDR2 YYREEE (reference sequence). V shed 4 bases and J shed 6 bases, with 13 bases lying between them. There are 13 residues in the CDR3. The CDR3 bases are TGTGCCAGCAGCCATGAGTGGGGCGATGGCTACACCTTC. This gives the protein CASSHEWGDGYTF.

The chain employs TRBV19 and TRBJ2-7; TRBD2 matches 7 bases. Germline V CDR1 and CDR2: LNHDA, SQIVND (reference sequence). This CDR3 contains 15 residues. Trimming at V came to 6 bases and at J to 2 bases, leaving 10 bases not matched to a gene. The CDR3 region is CASRDLLAEPYEQYF. In nucleotides, the CDR3 is TGTGCCAGTAGGGATCTCCTAGCGGAGCCCTACGAGCAGTACTTC.